The 15 T cell receptor beta chains listed next were all sequenced from one sample in a study of cytomegalovirus exposure and HLA in healthy donors. The PCR made use of 60 Vbeta and 13 Jbeta primers. Assay used: immunoSEQ multiplex PCR; TCRdb lists only in-frame clones, some missing. The repertoire includes 100,000 to 150,000 clones, over 75% of them detected once, and around 1.7% sits in the top ten. Sequencing was carried out using PBMCs. The receptors come from a boy aged 10-17 years in good health and CMV-seronegative.

This chain joins TRBV29-1 and TRBJ2-3; 15 bases align to TRBD2. Germline CDR1 and CDR2: SQVTM and ANQGSEA. The CDR3 consists of 14 residues. V trimming: 7 bases; J trimming: 7 bases; junction bases outside the gene matches: 6. The CDR3 sequence is CSARTSGGGNTQYF. CDR3 DNA sequence: TGCAGCGCACGGACTAGCGGGGGGGGAAATACGCAGTATTTT.

V usage is TRBV4-1 and J usage is TRBJ2-5; no clear D. Germline CDR1 reads MGHRA; CDR2 reads YSYEKL. The CDR3 has 11 amino acids. V was shortened by 5 bases and J by 5 bases, with 6 bases between the two germline ends. The CDR3 nucleotides are TGCGCCAGCAGCTCCGGGGAGACCCAGTACTTC. It yields the protein CASSSGETQYF.

The chain couples TRBV19 to TRBJ1-2; D is unclear. The CDR3 sequence is 14 residues long. CDR1 LNHDA and CDR2 SQIVND come from the germline V gene (reference sequence). V was clipped by 5 bases and J by 0 bases, with 10 bases between them. The CDR3 protein is CASSVSISNYGYTF. The CDR3 DNA follows: TGTGCCAGTAGTGTCAGTATTTCTAACTATGGCTACACCTTC. The variable domain in full, completed from reference TRBV19 and TRBJ1-2, reads DGGITQSPKYLFRKEGQNVTLSCEQNLNHDAMYWYRQDPGQGLRLIYYSQIVNDFQKGDIAEGYSVSREKKESFPLTVTSAQKNPTAFYLCASSVSISNYGYTFGSGTRLTVV.

The chain combines TRBV15 with TRBJ1-4; no reliable D call. V was pared by 0 bases and J by 11 bases, with 4 bases between. CDR3 length: 11 amino acids. Germline values: CDR1 LNHNV, CDR2 YYDKDF (reference sequence). The CDR3: CATSRDQKLFF. The CDR3, as DNA: TGTGCCACCAGCAGAGATCAGAAACTGTTTTTT.

The rearrangement links TRBV27 to TRBJ1-6; 8 nucleotides line up with TRBD1. The CDR3 sequence is 12 residues long. CDR1 and CDR2 (germline): MNHEY, SMNVEV (reference sequence). V was clipped by 7 bases and J by 10 bases; unmatched bases: 3. CDR3 sequence (DNA): TGTGCCAGCACCGGACAGGGCTCACCCCTCCACTTT. It codes for CASTGQGSPLHF.

The V gene is TRBV25-1, the J gene TRBJ2-3; TRBD2 aligns across 7 bases. This CDR3 is 15 amino acids long. CDR1 is MGHDK and CDR2 is SYGVNS in the germline V gene. V trimming: 7 bases; J trimming: 0 bases; junction bases outside the gene matches: 7. This chain's CDR3 is CASTKAGSSTDTQYF. The CDR3 region has the DNA TGTGCCAGCACTAAAGCGGGGAGTAGCACAGATACGCAGTATTTT.

This clone showed up just once. This chain connects TRBV15 to TRBJ1-5; D gene uncertain. CDR1 and CDR2 from the germline V gene are LNHNV and YYDKDF (reference sequence). V gave up 0 bases and J gave up 9 bases, with 12 bases separating them. The CDR3 loop spans 14 amino acids. The CDR3 spells CATSRDVGGPPQHF. The CDR3 nucleotides read TGTGCCACCAGCAGAGATGTTGGAGGGCCGCCCCAGCATTTT. The variable domain in full, with the rest retrieved from reference TRBV15 and TRBJ1-5, is DAMVIQNPRYQVTQFGKPVTLSCSQTLNHNVMYWYQQKSSQAPKLLFHYYDKDFNNEADTPDNFQSRRPNTSFCFLDIRSPGLGDTAMYLCATSRDVGGPPQHFGDGTRLSIL.

The rearrangement links TRBV27 to TRBJ2-5, with 9 bases lining up with TRBD2. V gave up 2 bases and J gave up 2 bases; unmatched junction bases: 6. There are 16 residues in the CDR3. Germline V lookup: CDR1 MNHEY, CDR2 SMNVEV (reference sequence). The CDR3: CASSLRREGRQETQYF. The DNA of the CDR3 is TGTGCCAGCAGTTTACGGCGGGAGGGTCGGCAAGAGACCCAGTACTTC.

The genes are TRBV28 and TRBJ1-1; possible D gene TRBD1, 5 bases. CDR3 length: 13 amino acids. With 5 bases removed from V and 1 base from J, the gap between germline ends came to 8 bases. The V gene's germline CDR1 is MDHEN and CDR2 SYDVKM. The CDR3 protein is CASSTTGNTEAFF. In nucleotides, the CDR3 is TGTGCCAGCAGTACAACAGGGAACACTGAAGCTTTCTTT.

The J gene is TRBJ1-1, the V gene TRBV5-3; 7 positions agree with TRBD1. TRBV5-3 is annotated as an ORF whose role is uncertain. Germline trimming cut 10 bases from V and 4 bases from J; bases unmatched to any gene: 10. This CDR3 spans 13 amino acids. The CDR3 reads CAGGQAGGTEAFF. The CDR3 DNA reads as TGTGCCGGTGGACAGGCTGGGGGCACTGAAGCTTTCTTT.

The chain combines TRBV4-2 with TRBJ1-2; 8 bases agree with TRBD1. After removal of 3 bases from V and 10 bases from J, the junction contained 16 bases not matched to a gene. The CDR3 loop spans 16 amino acids. Germline-derived CDR1 and CDR2 are LGHNA and YNFKEQ. The CDR3 is CASSQRPGQVTGAYTF. The CDR3 region has the DNA TGTGCCAGCAGCCAGAGGCCGGGACAGGTAACAGGGGCCTACACCTTC.

The CDR3 coding sequence is TGTGCCAGCAGCACACGACAGTACACAGATACGCAGTATTTT. This encodes CASSTRQYTDTQYF. The chain has TRBV7-9 and TRBJ2-3; the D gene is possibly TRBD1 (5 bases). This CDR3 spans 14 amino acids. Germline CDR1 reads SEHNR; CDR2 reads FQNEAQ (reference sequence). The germline V and J ends were trimmed by 5 bases and 2 bases, with 11 bases remaining between them.

CDR3 sequence: CASSLEGILDEQFF. CDR3 nucleotide sequence: TGTGCCAGCAGCTTGGAGGGGATTCTCGATGAGCAGTTCTTC. The V call is TRBV5-4, the J call TRBJ2-1, with D maybe TRBD1 (5 bases). V dropped 0 bases and J dropped 8 bases, with 12 bases sitting between them. Germline values: CDR1 SGHNT, CDR2 YYREEE (reference sequence). There are 14 residues in the CDR3.

This clone was seen once. The chain combines TRBV2 with TRBJ1-3; D is perhaps TRBD1 (6 bases). Trimming cost V 4 bases and J 6 bases, with 19 bases left between them. Germline lookup yields CDR1 SNHLY and CDR2 FYNNEI. The CDR3 is 16 amino acids. CDR3 loop: CASSGDRKIAQNTIYF. In DNA form, the CDR3 reads TGTGCCAGCAGTGGTGACAGGAAGATCGCCCAAAACACCATATATTTT.

The rearrangement uses TRBV5-4 and TRBJ2-1; D is undetermined. CDR3 length: 16 amino acids. Germline V gene sequence: CDR1 SGHNT, CDR2 YYREEE (reference sequence). With 0 bases removed from V and 0 bases from J, the gap between germline ends came to 10 bases. The CDR3 spells CASSLVGLNSYNEQFF. The CDR3 coding sequence is TGTGCCAGCAGCTTGGTTGGCTTGAACTCCTACAATGAGCAGTTCTTC. Together with reference TRBV5-4 and TRBJ2-1, the CDR3 gives the full variable domain: ETGVTQSPTHLIKTRGQQVTLRCSSQSGHNTVSWYQQALGQGPQFIFQYYREEENGRGNFPPRFSGLQFPNYSSELNVNALELDDSALYLCASSLVGLNSYNEQFFGPGTRLTVL.